The clone carrying this T cell receptor (beta chain) showed up just once. Its antigen is still unknown. This sample is drawn from a study of cytomegalovirus exposure and HLA in healthy donors. At the level of the study: About 180 million T cells yielded more than 90 million unique TCR beta sequences, as an earlier analysis found. Among the approximately 420 donors who were genotyped, around 77% fell in the genetic ancestry cluster that is associated with self-reported Caucasian donors.

Findings and caveats of the study: Information on immune exposure was restricted to one variable (CMV serostatus). Fewer N-insertions than the approximately 610-donor mean were reportedly shown by an Asian-associated ancestry cluster in a later analysis.

Vbeta (60) and Jbeta (13) primers were used in the PCR. Assay: immunoSEQ multiplex PCR; the TCRdb copy retains only in-frame clones and omits some. The table includes some 180,000 clones, around 85% detected once. The receptor was derived from a woman aged 50 to 60 in good health and CMV-seronegative. The sample consisted of PBMCs.

CDR3 DNA sequence: TGTGCCAGCAGCGCCTCCGGGACAACATATGGCTACACCTTC. The encoded protein is CASSASGTTYGYTF. The gene calls are TRBV9 and TRBJ1-2, with D possibly being TRBD1 (6 bases). The germline gives CDR1 SGDLS, CDR2 YYNGEE. The CDR3 covers 14 residues. The V end was cut by 3 bases, the J end by 5 bases, with 14 bases between.